This entry describes one T cell receptor (beta chain). Its antigen remains unknown. Germline CDR1 LGHNA, CDR2 YNFKEQ. V dropped 2 bases and J dropped 2 bases, with 13 bases sitting between them. The CDR3 totals 16 residues. These data come from a study of blood T cells in healthy people across ages. Study conclusions and caveats: Both higher diversity and more naive CD4+ cells marked long-lived donors when set against aged donors.

The authors ran a second PCR of about 6 to 11 cycles using a sample-barcoded 5' primer and a J-beta primer mix. TCRdb independently ran MiXCR on the 5' RACE reads; one entry per CDR3 protein. This repertoire shows about 680,000 distinct CDR3 sequences, about half found once; its top ten account for under 35%. The receptor comes from a woman aged 55-69 years in good health. Sequenced material: blood. The rearrangement uses TRBV4-2 and TRBJ2-1; a weak D match, TRBD2 (5 bases). CDR3 sequence: CASSQPTRTTYNEQFF. CDR3 nucleotide sequence: TGTGCCAGCAGCCAACCTACTAGGACGACCTACAATGAGCAGTTCTTC.